This T cell receptor (beta chain) appears in the sequencing data of a study of cytomegalovirus exposure and HLA in healthy donors. General study points: Presence/absence analyses treated sequencing depth as roughly uniform across donors. For most subjects, TCR beta sequences were reported to predict HLA-A and HLA-B alleles with accuracy.

With regard to this clone: Its target is unknown.

These donors, healthy bone marrow donors, were studied. Germline assignment: CDR1 SGDLS and CDR2 YYNGEE. Trimming stripped 8 bases from V and 7 bases from J, with 21 bases between. The length of the CDR3 is 14 residues. Primers included in the PCR were 60 Vbeta and 13 Jbeta primers. The method was immunoSEQ multiplex PCR; TCRdb's version includes in-frame clones alone and lacks a portion of them. Of a few hundred thousand clones listed, about 80% are singletons. Sequencing was carried out using PBMCs. This chain links TRBV9 with TRBJ2-5; D is perhaps TRBD2 (6 bases). The receptor was derived from a woman in her sixties or seventies in good health and CMV-seropositive. This CDR3 is CARGGEQPSGTQYF. In DNA, the CDR3 is TGTGCCAGGGGAGGAGAACAGCCGTCCGGGACCCAGTACTTC.